This T cell receptor (beta chain) was sequenced for a study of shared clonotypes between healthy human individuals. Study as a whole: Two women and a few men aged 18 to 49 served as donors. Each donor had three CD4 naive, three CD4 memory, two CD8 naive and one CD8 memory plate.

This CDR3 has 15 amino acids. Looked up from germline, CDR1 is SGHTA and CDR2 is FQGNSA. V lost 7 bases and J lost 0, with 14 bases in between. Recent vaccinations or acute infections were absent in the healthy HIV-negative adult donors. Here immunoSEQ multiplex PCR was the method, and the copy in TCRdb shows in-frame clones only, minus some. The sample includes around 1,000,000 clones, about 80% of them seen just once. Material: memory CD4+ T cells from PBMCs. Subset of the sample: CD45RA-negative fraction. The source of this sequence is a man between 18 and 29 years old in good health. Some clones in this sample may be carry-over from other donors' samples. The chain joins TRBV7-2 to TRBJ2-3; perhaps TRBD1 as D (5 bases). This CDR3 reads CASTNAGASTDTQYF. The CDR3 DNA sequence: TGTGCCAGCACCAACGCTGGGGCTAGCACAGATACGCAGTATTTT.